A selection of T cell receptor beta chains follows, all from one sample in a study of blood T cell repertoires in COVID-19. Produced via immunoSEQ multiplex PCR; TCRdb's table is partial and in-frame only. The sample has 230,000 or so clones, around 82% seen once. The source material was PBMCs or T cells enriched from blood (not recorded which). The receptors originated from a man between 45 and 60 years old who had recovered from COVID-19. The CDR3 runs from the conserved cysteine through the conserved F or W. The D gene is left open where the match is weak. Not all rows give a size; the values are once, few, many and, for expanded clones, a class.

clone size	D gene	V gene	J gene	CDR3 DNA	CDR3 protein
-	-	TRBV7-6	TRBJ2-2	TGTGCCAGCAGCTCTTATGGTCGGCGGGGCACCGGGGAGCTGTTTTTT	CASSSYGRRGTGELFF
-	-	TRBV5-6	TRBJ2-3	TGTGCCAGCAGCTTAGGTGGGAGGACAGATACGCAGTATTTT	CASSLGGRTDTQYF
-	-	TRBV7-2	TRBJ2-7	TGTGCCAGCAGCTTATTGCGAGGGATCGAGCAGTACTTC	CASSLLRGIEQYF
-	-	TRBV27	TRBJ2-7	TGTGCCAGCAGTTCCACCCCGGTGTCCGGCGAGCAGTACTTC	CASSSTPVSGEQYF
-	TRBD2	TRBV5-1	TRBJ2-1	TGCGCCAGCTGTGCGGGACTAGCGGGGCGGGATGAGCAGTTCTTC	CASCAGLAGRDEQFF
-	TRBD1	TRBV11-3	TRBJ1-1	TGTGCCAGCAGCTCAGGGACAGGGTGGGACACTGAAGCTTTCTTT	CASSSGTGWDTEAFF
-	TRBD2	TRBV7-2	TRBJ2-6	TGTGCCAGCAGCCAAATAGCGGGAGCTCTGGGGGCCAACGTCCTGACTTTC	CASSQIAGALGANVLTF
few	TRBD1	TRBV3-1/TRBV3-2	TRBJ1-6	TGTGCCAGCAGCCATCAGGGGGAGTATTCACCCCTCCACTTT	CASSHQGEYSPLHF
-	TRBD1	TRBV6-5	TRBJ2-7	TGTGCCAGCAGTCCGGGACAGAGTTACGAGCAGTACTTC	CASSPGQSYEQYF
-	-	TRBV5-1	TRBJ2-5	TGCGCCAGCAGCTTGGTACAGCAAGAGACCCAGTACTTC	CASSLVQQETQYF
-	TRBD1	TRBV7-2	TRBJ1-5	TGTGCCAGCAGCTTACAGGGGGCTTCTCAGCCCCAGCATTTT	CASSLQGASQPQHF
once	TRBD2	TRBV5-6	TRBJ2-3	TGTGCCAGCAGCTTGTACCGACTAGCGGGAGGGCCGTATACAGATACGCAGTATTTT	CASSLYRLAGGPYTDTQYF
-	TRBD1	TRBV7-2	TRBJ2-7	TGTGCCAGCAGCTCCCTAGGACAGGTCCGGGGAGAGCAGTACTTC	CASSSLGQVRGEQYF
-	TRBD1	TRBV27	TRBJ2-1	TGTGCCAGCAGACCCCGGGACAGGGGGCGCAGTAATGAGCAGTTCTTC	CASRPRDRGRSNEQFF
-	-	TRBV28	TRBJ1-5	TGTGCCAGCAGTTTAGTCTCCAATCAGCCCCAGCATTTT	CASSLVSNQPQHF
-	TRBD1	TRBV5-1	TRBJ2-7	TGCGCCAGCAGCTTGGTTACAGGGGGGACATACGAGCAGTACTTC	CASSLVTGGTYEQYF
-	TRBD1	TRBV12-3/TRBV12-4	TRBJ1-1	TGTGCCAGCAGTTTAGAGGGGGCAGCTTTCTTT	CASSLEGAAFF
-	-	TRBV2	TRBJ1-5	TGTGCCAGCAGTGATACGGAGGATAATCAGCCCCAGCATTTT	CASSDTEDNQPQHF
-	-	TRBV18	TRBJ1-3	TGTGCCAGCTCACCACCGAGTAGTGGTGGAAACACCATATATTTT	CASSPPSSGGNTIYF
-	TRBD1	TRBV5-1	TRBJ2-7	TGCGCCAGCAGCAGAGACAGGGGGCTCTACGAGCAGTACTTC	CASSRDRGLYEQYF
-	TRBD2	TRBV5-1	TRBJ2-1	TGCGCCAGCAGCTTTATAGCGGGAGGGCCCTACAATGAGCAGTTCTTC	CASSFIAGGPYNEQFF
-	-	TRBV28	TRBJ1-4	TGTGCCAGCAGTTTACGAGGCCCTAATGAAAAACTGTTTTTT	CASSLRGPNEKLFF
-	-	TRBV5-1	TRBJ1-1	TGCGCCAGCAGCTTGGGAGGTGGGAGAGGCGGGAACACTGAAGCTTTCTTT	CASSLGGGRGGNTEAFF
-	TRBD1	TRBV5-4	TRBJ2-7	TGTGCCAGCAGTTCCGGGACAGGGGTTTTTGACGAGCAGTACTTC	CASSSGTGVFDEQYF
-	TRBD2	TRBV12-5	TRBJ2-2	TGTGCTAGTGGTTTGGTACAGCTAGCGGGAGTTGCCGGGGAGCTGTTTTTT	CASGLVQLAGVAGELFF
-	-	TRBV5-1	TRBJ1-1	TGCGCCAGCAGCCAGGGAATTGCGAACACTGAAGCTTTCTTT	CASSQGIANTEAFF
once	-	TRBV6-5	TRBJ1-1	TGTGCCAGCAGTTCACCCAGGGTCGGGAACACTGAAGCTTTCTTT	CASSSPRVGNTEAFF
-	-	TRBV7-8	TRBJ1-5	TGTGCCAGCAGCGGGCCCCGGTGGCAGCCCCAGCATTTT	CASSGPRWQPQHF
once	-	TRBV5-1	TRBJ2-1	TGCGCCAGCAGCTTGGAGTTTTGGGGGCCAAACAATGAGCAGTTCTTC	CASSLEFWGPNNEQFF
-	TRBD2	TRBV10-1	TRBJ2-2	TGCGCCAGCAGTGATCCAGCGGGGGAAGGCACCGGGGAGCTGTTTTTT	CASSDPAGEGTGELFF
-	-	TRBV6-5	TRBJ1-1	TGTGCCAGCAGAAGGGACACTTACACTGAAGCTTTCTTT	CASRRDTYTEAFF
once	-	TRBV11-2	TRBJ1-2	TGTGCCAGCAGCTTAGGCCTCGGGAAGCACTATGGCTACACCTTC	CASSLGLGKHYGYTF
-	-	TRBV27	TRBJ1-4	TGTGCCAGCTCGGAGCTGCGGGGTGAAAAACTGTTTTTT	CASSELRGEKLFF
-	-	TRBV4-3	TRBJ1-1	TGCGCCAGCAGCCAATTACAGGGGAACACTGAAGCTTTCTTT	CASSQLQGNTEAFF
-	TRBD1	TRBV10-3	TRBJ1-2	TGTGCCATCAGTGAGAGGACAGGGCCCTATGGCTACACCTTC	CAISERTGPYGYTF
-	-	TRBV30	TRBJ1-1	TGTGCCTGGACGCGGCCCCAGGGTTCACTAAGGACTGAAGCTTTCTTT	CAWTRPQGSLRTEAFF
-	TRBD2	TRBV10-3	TRBJ2-7	TGTGCCATCAGACCCACTAGCGCCCGGGGCGAGCAGTACTTC	CAIRPTSARGEQYF
-	TRBD1	TRBV9	TRBJ1-1	TGTGCCAGCAGCTCGTTGACAGGGGATACTGAAGCTTTCTTT	CASSSLTGDTEAFF